The entry below describes one T cell receptor beta chain. Its antigen is undetermined. This sequence may be a read error, since a much larger clone differs from it by one base. This specimen belongs to a study of blood T cells in healthy people across ages. The study's findings and limits: Measured against age, TCR beta diversity per million T cells decreased in a roughly linear manner.

The CDR3 consists of 14 residues. Germline CDR1 and CDR2: LGHNA and YNFKEQ. It was with a sample-barcoded 5' primer and a J-beta primer mix that a second PCR of about 6 to 12 cycles was run. TCRdb itself ran the 5' RACE reads through MiXCR, one entry per CDR3 protein. The repertoire includes 1.8 million or so distinct CDR3 sequences, about 39% of them detected once, and 23% sits in the top ten. This sequence was found in a human donor in good health. This chain uses TRBV4-2 with TRBJ2-4; D might be TRBD1 (5 bases). The sample comprised blood. The DNA of the CDR3 is TGTACCAGCAGCCTACCAGGGTCGAAAGGGATTCAGTACTTC. This sequence encodes CTSSLPGSKGIQYF.